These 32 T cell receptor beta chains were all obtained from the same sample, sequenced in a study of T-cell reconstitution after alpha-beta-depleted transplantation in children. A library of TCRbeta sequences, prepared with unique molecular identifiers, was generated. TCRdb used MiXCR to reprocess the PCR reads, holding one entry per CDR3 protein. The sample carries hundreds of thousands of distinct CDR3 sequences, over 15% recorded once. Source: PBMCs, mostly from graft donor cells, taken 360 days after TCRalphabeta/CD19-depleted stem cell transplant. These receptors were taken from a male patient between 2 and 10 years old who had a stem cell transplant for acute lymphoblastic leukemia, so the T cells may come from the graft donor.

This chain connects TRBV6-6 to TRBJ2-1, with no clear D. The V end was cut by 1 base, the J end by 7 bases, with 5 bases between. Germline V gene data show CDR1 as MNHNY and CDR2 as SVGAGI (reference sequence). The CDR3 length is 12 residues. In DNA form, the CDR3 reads TGTGCCAGCAGTTACTGGGGAAATGAGCAGTTCTTC. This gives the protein CASSYWGNEQFF.

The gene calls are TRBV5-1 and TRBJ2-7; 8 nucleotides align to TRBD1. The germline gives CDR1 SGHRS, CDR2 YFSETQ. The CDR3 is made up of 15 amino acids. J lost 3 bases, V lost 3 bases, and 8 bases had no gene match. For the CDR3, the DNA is TGCGCCAGCAGCTATCCGGGACAGGATATCTACGAGCAGTACTTC. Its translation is CASSYPGQDIYEQYF.

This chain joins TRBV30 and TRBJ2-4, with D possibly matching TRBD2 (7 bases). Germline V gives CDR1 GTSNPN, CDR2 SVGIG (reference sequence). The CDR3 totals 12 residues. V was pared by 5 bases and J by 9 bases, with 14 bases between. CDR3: CAWRGAGSIQYF. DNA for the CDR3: TGTGCCTGGCGGGGGGCTGGTAGCATTCAGTACTTC. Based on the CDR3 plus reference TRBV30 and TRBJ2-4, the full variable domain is SQTIHQWPATLVQPVGSPLSLECTVEGTSNPNLYWYRQAAGRGLQLLFYSVGIGQISSEVPQNLSASRPQDRQFILSSKKLLLSDSGFYLCAWRGAGSIQYFGAGTRLSVL.

In DNA, the CDR3 is TGTGCCAGCAGCTCCACCCTGGCGGGGGGGCAAGGAACCGGGGAGCTGTTTTTT. Translation gives CASSSTLAGGQGTGELFF. The chain combines TRBV7-6 with TRBJ2-2, with 9 bases lining up with TRBD2. Germline CDR1 SGHVS, CDR2 FNYEAQ. The CDR3 loop spans 18 amino acids. The trim removed 4 bases at V and 5 bases at J, leaving 14 bases unmatched.

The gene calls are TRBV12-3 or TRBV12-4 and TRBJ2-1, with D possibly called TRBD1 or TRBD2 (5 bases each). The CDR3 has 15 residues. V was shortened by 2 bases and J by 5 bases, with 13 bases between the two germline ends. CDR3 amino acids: CASSLRDGRHNEQFF. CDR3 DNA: TGTGCCAGCAGTTTAAGGGACGGAAGACACAATGAGCAGTTCTTC.

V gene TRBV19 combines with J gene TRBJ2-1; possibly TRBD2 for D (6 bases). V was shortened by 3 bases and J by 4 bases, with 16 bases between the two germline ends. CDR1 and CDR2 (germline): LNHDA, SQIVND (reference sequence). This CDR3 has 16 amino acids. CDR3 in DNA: TGTGCCAGTAGTATGGGACTTCCCTCGAAGTACAATGAGCAGTTCTTC. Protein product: CASSMGLPSKYNEQFF. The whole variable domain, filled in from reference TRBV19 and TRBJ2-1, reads DGGITQSPKYLFRKEGQNVTLSCEQNLNHDAMYWYRQDPGQGLRLIYYSQIVNDFQKGDIAEGYSVSREKKESFPLTVTSAQKNPTAFYLCASSMGLPSKYNEQFFGPGTRLTVL.

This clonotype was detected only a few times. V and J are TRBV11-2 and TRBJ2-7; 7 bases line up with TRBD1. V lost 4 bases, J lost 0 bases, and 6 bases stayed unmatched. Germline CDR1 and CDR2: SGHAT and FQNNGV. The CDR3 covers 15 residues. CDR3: CASSSHRGSSYEQYF. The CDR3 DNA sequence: TGTGCCAGCAGCTCCCACAGGGGCAGCTCCTACGAGCAGTACTTC.

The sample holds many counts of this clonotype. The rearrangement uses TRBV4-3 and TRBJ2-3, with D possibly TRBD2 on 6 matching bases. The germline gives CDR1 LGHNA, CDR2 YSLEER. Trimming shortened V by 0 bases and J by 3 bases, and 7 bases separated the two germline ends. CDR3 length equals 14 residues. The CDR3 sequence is CASSQDGGTDTQYF. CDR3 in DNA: TGCGCCAGCAGCCAAGATGGGGGGACAGATACGCAGTATTTT.

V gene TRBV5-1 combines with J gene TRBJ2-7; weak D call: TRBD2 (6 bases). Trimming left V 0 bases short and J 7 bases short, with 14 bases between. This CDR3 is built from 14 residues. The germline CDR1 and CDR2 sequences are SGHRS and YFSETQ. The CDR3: CASSLESGRGEQYF. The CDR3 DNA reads TGCGCCAGCAGCTTGGAGTCCGGTCGGGGGGAGCAGTACTTC.

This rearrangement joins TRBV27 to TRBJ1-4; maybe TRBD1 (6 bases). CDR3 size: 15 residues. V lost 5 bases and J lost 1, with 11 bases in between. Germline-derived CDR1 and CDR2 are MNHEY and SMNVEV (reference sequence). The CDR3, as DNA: TGTGCCAGCAGTGCAAACAGGGAAACTAATGAAAAACTGTTTTTT. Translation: CASSANRETNEKLFF.

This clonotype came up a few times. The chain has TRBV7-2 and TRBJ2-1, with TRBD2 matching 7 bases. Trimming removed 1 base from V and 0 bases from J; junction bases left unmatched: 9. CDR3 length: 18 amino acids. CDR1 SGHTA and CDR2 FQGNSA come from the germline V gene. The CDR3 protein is CASSLDASGSFSYNEQFF. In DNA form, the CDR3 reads TGTGCCAGCAGCTTAGACGCTAGCGGTTCCTTCTCCTACAATGAGCAGTTCTTC.

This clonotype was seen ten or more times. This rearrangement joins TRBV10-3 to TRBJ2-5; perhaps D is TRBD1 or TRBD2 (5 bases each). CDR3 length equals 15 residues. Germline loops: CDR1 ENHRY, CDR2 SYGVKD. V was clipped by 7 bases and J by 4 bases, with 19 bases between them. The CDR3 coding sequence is TGTGCCATCACTTCCCAACCGGGACCGCGAGAGACCCAGTACTTC. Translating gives CAITSQPGPRETQYF.

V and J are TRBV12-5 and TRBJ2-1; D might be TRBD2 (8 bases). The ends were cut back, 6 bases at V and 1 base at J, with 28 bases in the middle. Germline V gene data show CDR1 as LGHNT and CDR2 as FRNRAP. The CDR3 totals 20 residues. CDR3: CASGPGQGVASGLSYNEQFF. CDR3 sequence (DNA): TGTGCTAGTGGCCCCGGTCAGGGGGTGGCTAGCGGGCTTTCCTACAATGAGCAGTTCTTC.

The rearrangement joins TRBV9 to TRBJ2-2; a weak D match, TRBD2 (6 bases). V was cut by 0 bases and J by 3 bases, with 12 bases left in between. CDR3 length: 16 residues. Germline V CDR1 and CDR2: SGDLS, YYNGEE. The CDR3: CASSVVGGAYTGELFF. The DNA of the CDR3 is TGTGCCAGCAGCGTAGTTGGCGGGGCCTACACCGGGGAGCTGTTTTTT.

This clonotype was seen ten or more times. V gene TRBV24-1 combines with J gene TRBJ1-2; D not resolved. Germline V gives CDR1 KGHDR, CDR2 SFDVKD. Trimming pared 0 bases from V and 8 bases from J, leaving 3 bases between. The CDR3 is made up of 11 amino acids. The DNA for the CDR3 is TGTGCCACCAGTGATTTGTCCGGCTACACCTTC. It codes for CATSDLSGYTF.

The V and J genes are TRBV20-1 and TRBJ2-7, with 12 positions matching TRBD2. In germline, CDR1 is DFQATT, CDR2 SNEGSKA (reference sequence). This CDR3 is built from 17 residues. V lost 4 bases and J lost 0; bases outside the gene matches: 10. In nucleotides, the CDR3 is TGCAGTGCTAATCGACTAGCGGGGGAGCCTAGCTCCTACGAGCAGTACTTC. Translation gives CSANRLAGEPSSYEQYF.

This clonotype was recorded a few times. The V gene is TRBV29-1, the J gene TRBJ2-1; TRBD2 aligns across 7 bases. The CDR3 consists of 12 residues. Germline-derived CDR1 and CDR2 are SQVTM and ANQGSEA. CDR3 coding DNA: TGCGGTGGCGGGGGCTCCTACAATGAGCAGTTCTTC. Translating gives CGGGGSYNEQFF.

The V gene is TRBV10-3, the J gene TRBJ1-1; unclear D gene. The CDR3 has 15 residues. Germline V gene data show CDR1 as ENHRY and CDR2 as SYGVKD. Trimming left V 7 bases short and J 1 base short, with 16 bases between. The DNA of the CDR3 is TGTGCCATCACCGATAACCGGGCAGGGAACACTGAAGCTTTCTTT. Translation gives CAITDNRAGNTEAFF.

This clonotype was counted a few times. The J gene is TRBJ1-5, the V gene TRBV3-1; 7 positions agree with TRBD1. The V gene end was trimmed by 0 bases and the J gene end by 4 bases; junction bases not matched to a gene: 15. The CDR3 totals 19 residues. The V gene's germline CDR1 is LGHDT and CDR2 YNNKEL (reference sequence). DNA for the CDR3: TGTGCCAGCAGCCAAGAAGGCCTTGGGGGACAGCGGCTAAATCAGCCCCAGCATTTT. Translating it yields CASSQEGLGGQRLNQPQHF.

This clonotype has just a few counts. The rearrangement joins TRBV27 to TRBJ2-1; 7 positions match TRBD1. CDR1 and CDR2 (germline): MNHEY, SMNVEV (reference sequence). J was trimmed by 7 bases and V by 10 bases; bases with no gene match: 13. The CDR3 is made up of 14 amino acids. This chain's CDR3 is CATVSGTAGNEQFF. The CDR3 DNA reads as TGTGCCACAGTCTCCGGGACAGCAGGGAATGAGCAGTTCTTC.

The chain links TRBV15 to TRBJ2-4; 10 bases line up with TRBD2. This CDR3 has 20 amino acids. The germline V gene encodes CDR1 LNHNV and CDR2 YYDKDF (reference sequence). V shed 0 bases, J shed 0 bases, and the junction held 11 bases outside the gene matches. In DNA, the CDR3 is TGTGCCACCAGCAGAGAAATCCCCGTACTAGCGGGGCTAGCCAAAAACATTCAGTACTTC. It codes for CATSREIPVLAGLAKNIQYF.

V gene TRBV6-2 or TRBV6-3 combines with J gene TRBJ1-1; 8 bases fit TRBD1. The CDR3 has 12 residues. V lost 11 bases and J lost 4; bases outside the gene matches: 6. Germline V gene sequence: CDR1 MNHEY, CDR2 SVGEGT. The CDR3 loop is CAANRGVTEAFF. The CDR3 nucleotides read TGTGCCGCAAACAGGGGGGTCACTGAAGCTTTCTTT.

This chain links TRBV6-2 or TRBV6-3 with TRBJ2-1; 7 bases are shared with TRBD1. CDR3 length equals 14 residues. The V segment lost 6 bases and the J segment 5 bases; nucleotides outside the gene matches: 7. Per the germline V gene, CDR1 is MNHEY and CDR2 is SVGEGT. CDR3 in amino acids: CASSPTGLNNEQFF. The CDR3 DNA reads TGTGCCAGCAGCCCGACAGGGTTGAACAATGAGCAGTTCTTC.

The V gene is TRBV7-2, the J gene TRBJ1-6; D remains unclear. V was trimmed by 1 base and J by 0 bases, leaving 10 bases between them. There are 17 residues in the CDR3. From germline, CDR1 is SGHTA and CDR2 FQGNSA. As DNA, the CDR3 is TGTGCCAGCAGCTTAGTGACCAGGTTCTCCTATAATTCACCCCTCCACTTT. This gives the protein CASSLVTRFSYNSPLHF. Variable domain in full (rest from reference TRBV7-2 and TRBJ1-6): GAGVSQSPSNKVTEKGKDVELRCDPISGHTALYWYRQSLGQGLEFLIYFQGNSAPDKSGLPSDRFSAERTGGSVSTLTIQRTQQEDSAVYLCASSLVTRFSYNSPLHFGNGTRLTVT.

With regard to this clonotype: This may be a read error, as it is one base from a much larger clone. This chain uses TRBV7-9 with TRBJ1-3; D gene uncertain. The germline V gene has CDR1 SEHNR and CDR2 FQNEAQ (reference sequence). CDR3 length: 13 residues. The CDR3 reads CSSSLASGNTIYF. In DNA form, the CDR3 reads TGTTCCAGCAGCTTAGCGTCGGGAAACACCATATATTTT.

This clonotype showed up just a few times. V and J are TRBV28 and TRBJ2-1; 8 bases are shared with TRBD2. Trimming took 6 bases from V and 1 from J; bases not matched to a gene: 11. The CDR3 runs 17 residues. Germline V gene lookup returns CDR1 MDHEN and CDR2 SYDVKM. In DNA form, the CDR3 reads TGTGCCAGCAGCCCCGCATGGGCGGGGGGATCCTACAATGAGCAGTTCTTC. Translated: CASSPAWAGGSYNEQFF.

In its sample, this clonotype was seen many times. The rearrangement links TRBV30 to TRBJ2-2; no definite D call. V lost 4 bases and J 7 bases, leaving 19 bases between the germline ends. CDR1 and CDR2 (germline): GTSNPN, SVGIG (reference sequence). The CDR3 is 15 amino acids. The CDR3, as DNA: TGTGCCTGGAATTCCGCCGGGCCCATCTTCGGGGAGCTGTTTTTT. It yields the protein CAWNSAGPIFGELFF.

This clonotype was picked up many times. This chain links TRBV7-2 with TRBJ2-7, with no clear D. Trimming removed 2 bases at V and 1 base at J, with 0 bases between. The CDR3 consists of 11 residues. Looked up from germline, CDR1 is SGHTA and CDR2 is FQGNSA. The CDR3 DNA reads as TGTGCCAGCAGCTTATCCTACGAGCAGTACTTC. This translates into CASSLSYEQYF.

The DNA for the CDR3 is TGTGCCAGCAGTTATGCCGTAATCGGCTACGAGCAGTACTTC. Translating it yields CASSYAVIGYEQYF. V usage is TRBV6-2 or TRBV6-3 and J usage is TRBJ2-7; D not resolved. Germline-derived CDR1 and CDR2 are MNHEY and SVGEGT. V gave up 3 bases and J gave up 3 bases, with 12 bases separating them. This CDR3 comprises 14 residues.

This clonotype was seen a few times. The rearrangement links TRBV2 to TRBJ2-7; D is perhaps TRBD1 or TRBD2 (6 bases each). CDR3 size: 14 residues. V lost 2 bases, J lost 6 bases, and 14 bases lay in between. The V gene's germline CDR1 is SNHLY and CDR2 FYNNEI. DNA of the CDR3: TGTGCCAGCAGTGAACGCGGCAGGGGAGGCGAGCAGTACTTC. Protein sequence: CASSERGRGGEQYF.

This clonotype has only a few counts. CDR3: CASGPSTDTQYF. The CDR3 DNA follows: TGTGCCAGCGGGCCGAGTACAGATACGCAGTATTTT. The chain couples TRBV6-6 to TRBJ2-3; no firm D call. Germline V gives CDR1 MNHNY, CDR2 SVGAGI (reference sequence). The CDR3 is made up of 12 amino acids. The ends were cut back, 8 bases at V and 3 bases at J, with 9 bases in the middle.

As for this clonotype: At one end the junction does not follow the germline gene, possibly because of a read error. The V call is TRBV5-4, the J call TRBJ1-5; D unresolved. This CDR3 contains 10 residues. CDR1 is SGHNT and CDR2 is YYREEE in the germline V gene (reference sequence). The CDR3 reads CASNNRPQHF. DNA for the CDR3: TGTGCCAGCAACAATCGGCCCCAGCATTTT.